This T cell receptor (beta chain) was recorded in a study of CD8 T cells in Susac syndrome (dated by TCRdb to the late 2010s). Looking at the study overall: Of the Susac syndrome patients who were sequenced, roughly 6 had clinically active disease and roughly eight were in clinical remission. At the time of blood withdrawal, Susac syndrome patients were either therapy-naive, taking corticosteroids (with some also receiving IVIg), or on IVIg alone. Whether CD8+ T cell activation and differentiation in Susac syndrome was antigen driven was tested using repertoire sequencing. General findings and caveats noted by the study authors: The study acknowledged that relatively few individuals were included in the TCR sequencing and HLA analysis. In the CD4+ T cell repertoire of Susac syndrome patients, clonal expansion was not detected.

To note about this clonotype: Its antigen remains undetermined. It has no much larger one-base neighbor in the sample; base qualities were not kept.

RNA was extracted with the RNeasy kit and 0.5 to 1 ug was reverse transcribed using random hexamers. TCR beta CDR3 regions were amplified with the immunoSEQ multiplex PCR assay covering 54 Vbeta and 13 Jbeta segments. PCR amplification bias was corrected using a synthetic template baseline for primer optimization and computational correction. The paper's data handling went like this. Reads were assigned to V, D and J genes according to IMGT and analyzed in immunoSEQ Analyzer, with only productive sequences retained. Clonality was computed as one minus Shannon entropy normalized by log2 of the number of productive unique sequences. For each patient and control, public and private clones were evaluated among the 100 most prevalent clones. Clones were defined as Susac-specific if absent from the healthy and MS cohorts, from around 1,000 published viral clones and from other ImmuneACCESS disease sequences. The public sequencing data were trimmed at Q25 with fastp and processed into clonotypes with MiXCR by TCRdb, which kept only in-frame beta chains. Rows matching on CDR3 protein sequence are summarized as one entry with the most common DNA and genes. These V and J calls originate from TCRdb's pipeline instead of the authors' own analysis. The sample has about 180,000 distinct CDR3 sequences on record, approximately 94% of them singletons. The top ten clones comprise roughly 0.11% of the sample.

Peripheral blood CD8+ and CD4+ T cells from healthy donors, Susac syndrome patients and multiple sclerosis patients were profiled by high-throughput TCR beta sequencing. The Susac syndrome patients fulfilled recently defined diagnostic criteria for either definite or probable disease. Bulk CD8+ and CD4+ T cells were purified by magnetic negative isolation, while CD8+ TEMRA cells were enriched using FACS. Blood was collected in EDTA tubes and processed within 24 hours, with PBMCs isolated through density gradient centrifugation. PBMCs destined for TCR sequencing were cryopreserved in liquid nitrogen and later thawed in a 37 °C water bath. The sorted or isolated CD4+, CD8+ and CD8+ TEMRA cells reached a purity of at least 90%. This TCR derives from a human donor with Susac syndrome. Source material: CD4+ T cells from PBMCs.

DNA sequence: TGTGCCAGCTCATCCGCGACCGGGCGGATGCGAGAATCTGAAGCTTTCTTT. It translates as CASSSATGRMRESEAFF. Recombination joined TRBV18 with TRBJ1-1, with no confidently assigned D gene. Including cysteine and phenylalanine, the CDR3 has 17 amino acids. Only the CDR3 DNA is retained, 51 bases long and in frame from the first base. CDR1 and CDR2 are drawn from the germline V gene: KGHSH, LQKENI. Deletion took 5 bases off V and 6 bases off J, with a span of 25 bases between the germline ends.